This T cell receptor (beta chain) was observed in a study of regulatory T cells in long-lasting Graves disease. Overall study: Less than 3 months of antithyroid drugs had been taken by newly diagnosed Graves' patients.

As for time point: newly diagnosed GD, antithyroid drugs for less than 3 months. Following extraction of RNA from PBMCs, that RNA was used to make the TCR library. This clonotype was observed a handful of times. For TCR beta, libraries came from iRepertoire HTBI primers and Arm-PCR of CDR3 regions. Original processing notes: Across samples, more than 55 TRBV and more than twelve TRBJ segments were found. TCRdb re-derived calls from the multiplex PCR reads in MiXCR, one entry per CDR3 protein. TCRdb, not the original authors, processed these V and J calls. The sample has about 370,000 distinct CDR3 sequences, 15% to 18% seen once. This receptor was obtained from a female donor with Graves disease. The sample here was peripheral blood mononuclear cells (PBMCs), taken at new diagnosis, from a patient treated with antithyroid drugs.

Here the CDR3 reads CAISERNEGVAETQYF. The DNA of the CDR3 is TGTGCCATCAGTGAGAGGAATGAAGGGGTCGCGGAGACCCAGTACTTC. This rearrangement joins TRBV10-3 to TRBJ2-5, with a weak D call TRBD1 (5 bases). V was trimmed by 2 bases and J by 5 bases, leaving 18 bases between them. Germline V gene sequence: CDR1 ENHRY, CDR2 SYGVKD. The CDR3 extends over 16 amino acids.